The table lists the clone carrying this T cell receptor beta chain with a few counts. What it binds is not known. These data are taken from a study of T-cell memory formation after mild COVID-19. CDR3 length: 14 residues. Germline CDR1 is MNHEY and CDR2 is SMNVEV (reference sequence). V was pared by 6 bases and J by 7 bases, with 2 bases of the junction left unmatched. TCRalpha and TCRbeta libraries used 5'RACE with constant-segment primers and UMIs. From the 5' RACE reads, TCRdb called clonotypes with MiXCR, one entry per CDR3 protein. The sample holds roughly 480,000 distinct CDR3 sequences, about 23% seen once. Study results and limitations: Contracting clones from day 15 to 85 had balanced CD4/CD8; later expanders favoured CD4+. Prior to infection, memory already included some responding clones, suggesting cross-reactive memory joined.

The J gene is TRBJ2-1, the V gene TRBV27; 14 positions agree with TRBD2. The clonotype was recovered from an adult woman who had mild COVID-19 (a few samples of this study predate the infection). Cell type and time point are not known. The specimen was PBMCs or a T cell subset sorted from them (not recorded which). The DNA for the CDR3 is TGTGCCAGCAGGGGACTAGCGGGAGATAATGAGCAGTTCTTC. Its protein product is CASRGLAGDNEQFF.